The 10 T cell receptor beta chains below were found in one sample sequenced in a study of Graves' ophthalmopathy and Graves' hyperthyroidism. RNA transcripts provided the template for amplifying TCR beta CDR3 regions. HTBI primers served in a first-round RT-PCR, which a second-round multiplex PCR followed. TCRdb reprocessed the multiplex PCR reads via MiXCR and lists one record per CDR3 protein. The sample holds approximately 410,000 distinct CDR3 sequences, about 16% seen once. The material sequenced was peripheral blood. The receptors were sampled from a woman in her late teens or twenties with stable Graves' hyperthyroidism.

This clonotype occurred many times. The gene calls are TRBV11-2 and TRBJ2-7; D possibly matches TRBD1 or TRBD2 (5 bases each). The CDR3 length is 16 residues. Germline assignment: CDR1 SGHAT and CDR2 FQNNGV. Trimming left V 4 bases short and J 2 bases short, with 18 bases between. CDR3 nucleotides: TGTGCCAGCAGCTCCCTCGTGAGGGGCGGCCCCTACGAGCAGTACTTC. It codes for CASSSLVRGGPYEQYF. The full variable domain, in which reference TRBV11-2 and TRBJ2-7 provide the parts outside the CDR3, is EAGVAQSPRYKIIEKRQSVAFWCNPISGHATLYWYQQILGQGPKLLIQFQNNGVVDDSQLPKDRFSAERLKGVDSTLKIQPAKLEDSAVYLCASSSLVRGGPYEQYFGPGTRLTVT.

This chain uses TRBV19 with TRBJ2-7, with 8 bases matching TRBD2. The V segment lost 9 bases and the J segment 2 bases; nucleotides outside the gene matches: 12. The CDR3 has 15 residues. Germline V gene data show CDR1 as LNHDA and CDR2 as SQIVND (reference sequence). In DNA form, the CDR3 reads TGTGCCAGCCAGATTTCCTTAGCGGGACCCTACGAGCAGTACTTC. It translates to CASQISLAGPYEQYF.

The table lists this clonotype with many counts. The V call is TRBV11-1, the J call TRBJ2-7; TRBD1 matches at 7 bases. Unmatched junction bases numbered 14, after V lost 7 bases and J lost 2 bases. Germline loops: CDR1 SGHAT, CDR2 FQDESV (reference sequence). The CDR3 spans 16 residues. The DNA for the CDR3 is TGTGCCAGCATCCTTTCTCGGACAGGCGGACCCTACGAGCAGTACTTC. This sequence encodes CASILSRTGGPYEQYF. Based on the CDR3 plus reference TRBV11-1 and TRBJ2-7, the full variable domain is EAEVAQSPRYKITEKSQAVAFWCDPISGHATLYWYRQILGQGPELLVQFQDESVVDDSQLPKDRFSAERLKGVDSTLKIQPAELGDSAMYLCASILSRTGGPYEQYFGPGTRLTVT.

This clonotype appeared once. V gene TRBV11-1 combines with J gene TRBJ2-3; D may correspond to TRBD1 or TRBD2 (6 bases each). With 5 bases removed from V and 4 bases from J, the gap between germline ends came to 16 bases. From germline, CDR1 is SGHAT and CDR2 FQDESV (reference sequence). This CDR3 region has 15 residues. This chain's CDR3 is CASSDGGGRPDTQYF. CDR3 coding DNA: TGTGCCAGCAGCGACGGGGGCGGGCGTCCAGATACGCAGTATTTT. The whole variable domain, filled in from reference TRBV11-1 and TRBJ2-3, reads EAEVAQSPRYKITEKSQAVAFWCDPISGHATLYWYRQILGQGPELLVQFQDESVVDDSQLPKDRFSAERLKGVDSTLKIQPAELGDSAMYLCASSDGGGRPDTQYFGPGTRLTVL.

Ten or more counts support this clonotype. This chain links TRBV11-1 with TRBJ1-3; the D gene is possibly TRBD1 (6 bases). The germline CDR1 and CDR2 sequences are SGHAT and FQDESV (reference sequence). V lost 4 bases and J lost 4, with 17 bases in between. CDR3 length: 16 amino acids. Here the CDR3 reads CASSSTKTGFGNTIYF. CDR3 sequence (DNA): TGTGCCAGCAGCTCCACCAAGACAGGATTCGGAAACACCATATATTTT. The full variable domain, rest sourced from reference TRBV11-1 and TRBJ1-3, is EAEVAQSPRYKITEKSQAVAFWCDPISGHATLYWYRQILGQGPELLVQFQDESVVDDSQLPKDRFSAERLKGVDSTLKIQPAELGDSAMYLCASSSTKTGFGNTIYFGEGSWLTVV.

This clonotype was found many times. This sequence joins TRBV18 and TRBJ2-4; no clear D gene. The CDR3 runs to 16 residues. Germline CDR1 and CDR2: KGHSH and LQKENI. The V end lost 2 bases, the J end lost 0 bases, and 11 bases lay between the germline ends. This CDR3 is CASSPTVQLAKNIQYF. Written as DNA, the CDR3 is TGTGCCAGCTCACCAACAGTACAACTAGCCAAAAACATTCAGTACTTC.

This clonotype appeared many times. The V and J genes are TRBV11-2 and TRBJ2-5; 10 nucleotides align to TRBD2. The V gene's germline CDR1 is SGHAT and CDR2 FQNNGV. The CDR3 consists of 18 residues. The V and J ends lost 0 bases and 2 bases, in that order; junction bases with no gene match: 9. The CDR3 loop reads CASSLEGWASGGQETQYF. The DNA of the CDR3 is TGTGCCAGCAGCTTAGAGGGATGGGCTAGCGGGGGACAAGAGACCCAGTACTTC.

V is TRBV11-2 and J is TRBJ1-1, with a possible D match to TRBD1 (5 bases). CDR1 and CDR2 (germline): SGHAT, FQNNGV. V shed 5 bases and J shed 1 base, with 17 bases lying between them. The CDR3 spans 16 residues. The CDR3 reads CASSPQAGYRNTEAFF. The CDR3 DNA reads as TGTGCCAGCAGCCCACAGGCAGGGTACAGGAACACTGAAGCTTTCTTT.

The V and J genes are TRBV24-1 and TRBJ2-5; 12 bases are shared with TRBD2. Unmatched junction bases numbered 9, after V lost 7 bases and J lost 7 bases. This CDR3 spans 15 amino acids. Germline V gene lookup returns CDR1 KGHDR and CDR2 SFDVKD. The CDR3 spells CATSTLAGGPATQYF. CDR3 DNA: TGTGCCACCAGCACACTAGCGGGGGGCCCCGCGACCCAGTACTTC.

The sample holds many counts of this clonotype. The V call is TRBV20-1, the J call TRBJ2-7; D possibly corresponds to TRBD1 (7 bases). The germline V and J ends were trimmed by 7 bases and 2 bases, with 15 bases remaining between them. Germline V lookup: CDR1 DFQATT, CDR2 SNEGSKA (reference sequence). The CDR3 extends over 13 amino acids. Here the CDR3 DNA reads TGCAGTGGCTGGAGGGACAGCCCCTACGAGCAGTACTTC. Amino acids: CSGWRDSPYEQYF.